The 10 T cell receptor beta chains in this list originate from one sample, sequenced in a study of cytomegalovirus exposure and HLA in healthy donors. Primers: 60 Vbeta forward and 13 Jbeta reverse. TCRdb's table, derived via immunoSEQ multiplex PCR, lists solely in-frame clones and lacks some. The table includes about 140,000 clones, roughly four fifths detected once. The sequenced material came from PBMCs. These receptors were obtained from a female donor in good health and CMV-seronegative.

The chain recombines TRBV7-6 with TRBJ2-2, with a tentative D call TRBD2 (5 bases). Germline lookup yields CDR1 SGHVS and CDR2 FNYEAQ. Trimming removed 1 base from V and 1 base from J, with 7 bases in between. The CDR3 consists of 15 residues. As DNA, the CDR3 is TGTGCCAGCAGCTTAGTACGGGGGAACACCGGGGAGCTGTTTTTT. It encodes CASSLVRGNTGELFF.

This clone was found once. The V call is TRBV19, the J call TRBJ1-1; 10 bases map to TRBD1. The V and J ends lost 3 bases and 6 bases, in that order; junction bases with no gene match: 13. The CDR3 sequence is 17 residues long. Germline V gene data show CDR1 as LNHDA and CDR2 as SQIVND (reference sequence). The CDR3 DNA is TGTGCCAGTAGTATCCTAAATCCGGGACAGGGGTTGGCTGAAGCTTTCTTT. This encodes CASSILNPGQGLAEAFF.

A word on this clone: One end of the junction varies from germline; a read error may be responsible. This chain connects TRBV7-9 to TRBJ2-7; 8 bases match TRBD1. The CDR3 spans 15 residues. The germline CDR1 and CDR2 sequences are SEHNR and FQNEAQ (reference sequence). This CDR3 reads CSSSQDRDLSYEQYF. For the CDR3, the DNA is TGTTCCAGCAGCCAGGACAGGGATCTTTCGTACGAGCAGTACTTC.

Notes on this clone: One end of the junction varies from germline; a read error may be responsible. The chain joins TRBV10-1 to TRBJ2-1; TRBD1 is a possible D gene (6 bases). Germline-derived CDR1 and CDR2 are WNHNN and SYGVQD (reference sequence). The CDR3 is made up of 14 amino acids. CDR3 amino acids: CATSHRDTYNEQFF. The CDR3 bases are TGCGCCACCAGTCACCGGGACACCTACAATGAGCAGTTCTTC.

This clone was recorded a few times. CDR3 sequence reads: CASSPTVNTEAFF. CDR3 nucleotide sequence: TGTGCCAGCAGCCCTACAGTGAACACTGAAGCTTTCTTT. V usage is TRBV7-9 and J usage is TRBJ1-1; no firm D call. The germline gives CDR1 SEHNR, CDR2 FQNEAQ (reference sequence). This CDR3 has 13 amino acids. The ends were cut back, 5 bases at V and 0 bases at J, with 7 bases in the middle.

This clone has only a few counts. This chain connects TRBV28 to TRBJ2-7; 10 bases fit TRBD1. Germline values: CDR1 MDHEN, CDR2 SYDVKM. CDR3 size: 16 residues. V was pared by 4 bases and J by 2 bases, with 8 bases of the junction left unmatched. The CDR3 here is CASSSPGTGVPYEQYF. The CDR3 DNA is TGTGCCAGCAGTTCCCCCGGGACAGGGGTCCCCTACGAGCAGTACTTC.

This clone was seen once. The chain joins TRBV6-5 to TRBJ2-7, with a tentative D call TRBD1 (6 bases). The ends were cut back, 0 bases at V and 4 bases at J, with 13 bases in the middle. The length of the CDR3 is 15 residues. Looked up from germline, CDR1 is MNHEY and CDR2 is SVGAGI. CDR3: CASSYSGDTGYEQYF. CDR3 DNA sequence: TGTGCCAGCAGTTACTCGGGGGACACAGGGTACGAGCAGTACTTC.

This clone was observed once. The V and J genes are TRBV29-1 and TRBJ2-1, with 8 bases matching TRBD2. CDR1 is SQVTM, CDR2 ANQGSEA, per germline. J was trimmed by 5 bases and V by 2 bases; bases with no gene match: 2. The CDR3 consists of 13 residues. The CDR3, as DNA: TGCAGCGTTGAAACACTAGCGGACAATGAGCAGTTCTTC. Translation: CSVETLADNEQFF.

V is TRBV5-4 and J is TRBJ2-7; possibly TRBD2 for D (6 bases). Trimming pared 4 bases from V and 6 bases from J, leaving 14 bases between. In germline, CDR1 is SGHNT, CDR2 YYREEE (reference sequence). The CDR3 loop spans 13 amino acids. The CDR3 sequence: CASSLDLGGEQYF. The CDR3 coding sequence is TGTGCCAGCAGCCTTGACTTGGGGGGCGAGCAGTACTTC.

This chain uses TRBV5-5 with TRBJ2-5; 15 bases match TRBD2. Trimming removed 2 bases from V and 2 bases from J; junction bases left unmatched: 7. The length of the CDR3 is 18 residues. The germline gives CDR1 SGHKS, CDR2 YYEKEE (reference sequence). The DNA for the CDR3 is TGTGCCAGCAGCTTCCCTGGGACTAGCGGGGGGCGACAAGAGACCCAGTACTTC. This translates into CASSFPGTSGGRQETQYF.